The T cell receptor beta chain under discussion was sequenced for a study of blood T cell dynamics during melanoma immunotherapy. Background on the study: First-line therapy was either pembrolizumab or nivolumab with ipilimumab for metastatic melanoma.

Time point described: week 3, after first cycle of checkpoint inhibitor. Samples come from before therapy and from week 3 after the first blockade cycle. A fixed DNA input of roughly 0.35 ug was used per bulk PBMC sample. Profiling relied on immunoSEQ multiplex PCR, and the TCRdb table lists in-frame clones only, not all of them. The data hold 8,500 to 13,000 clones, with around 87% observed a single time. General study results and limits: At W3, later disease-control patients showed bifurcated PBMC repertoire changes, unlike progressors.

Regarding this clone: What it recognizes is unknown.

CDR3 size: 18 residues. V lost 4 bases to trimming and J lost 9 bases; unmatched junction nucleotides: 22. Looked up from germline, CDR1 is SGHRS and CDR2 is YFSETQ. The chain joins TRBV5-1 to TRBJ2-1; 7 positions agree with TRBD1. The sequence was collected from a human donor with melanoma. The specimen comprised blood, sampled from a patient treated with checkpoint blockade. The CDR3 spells CASSTPTKDNLRGREQFF. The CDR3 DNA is TGCGCCAGCAGCACCCCGACGAAGGACAACCTAAGGGGGCGTGAGCAGTTCTTC.